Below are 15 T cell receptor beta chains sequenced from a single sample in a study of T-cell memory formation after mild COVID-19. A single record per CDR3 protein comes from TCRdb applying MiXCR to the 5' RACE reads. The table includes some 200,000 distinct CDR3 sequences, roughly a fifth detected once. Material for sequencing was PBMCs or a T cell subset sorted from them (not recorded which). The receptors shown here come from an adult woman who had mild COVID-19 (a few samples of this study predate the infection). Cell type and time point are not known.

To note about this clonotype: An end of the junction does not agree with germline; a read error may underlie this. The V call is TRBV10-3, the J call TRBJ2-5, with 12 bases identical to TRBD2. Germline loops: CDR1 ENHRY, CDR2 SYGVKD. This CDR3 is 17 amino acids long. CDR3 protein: CAISEWMTLAGGETQYF. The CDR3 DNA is TGTGCCATCAGCGAGTGGATGACACTAGCGGGGGGAGAGACCCAGTACTTC.

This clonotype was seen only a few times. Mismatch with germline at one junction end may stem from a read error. The CDR3 coding sequence is TGTGCCAGCAGAGAAGAAACCCCGGGCACTGAAGCTTTCTTT. This translates into CASREETPGTEAFF. The chain has TRBV6-1 and TRBJ1-1; D not certain. Germline-derived CDR1 and CDR2 are MNHNS and SASEGT. The CDR3 runs 14 residues.

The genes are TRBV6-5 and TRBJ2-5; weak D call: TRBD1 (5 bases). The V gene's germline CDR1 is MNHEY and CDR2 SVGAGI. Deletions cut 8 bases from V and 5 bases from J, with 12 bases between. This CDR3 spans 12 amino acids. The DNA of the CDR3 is TGTGCCAGCCGGGCAGGGATCGAGACCCAGTACTTC. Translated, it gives CASRAGIETQYF.

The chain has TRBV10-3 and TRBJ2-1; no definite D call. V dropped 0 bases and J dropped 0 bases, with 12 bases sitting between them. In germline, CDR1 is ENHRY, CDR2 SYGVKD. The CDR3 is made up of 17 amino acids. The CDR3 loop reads CAISESSRLSSYNEQFF. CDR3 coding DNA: TGTGCCATCAGTGAGTCGTCTCGATTAAGCTCCTACAATGAGCAGTTCTTC.

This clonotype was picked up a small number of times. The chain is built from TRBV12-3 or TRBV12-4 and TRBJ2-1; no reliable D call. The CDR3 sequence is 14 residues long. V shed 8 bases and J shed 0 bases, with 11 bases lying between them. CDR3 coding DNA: TGTGCCAGCCGCTTTCAAGTCTCCTACAATGAGCAGTTCTTC. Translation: CASRFQVSYNEQFF.

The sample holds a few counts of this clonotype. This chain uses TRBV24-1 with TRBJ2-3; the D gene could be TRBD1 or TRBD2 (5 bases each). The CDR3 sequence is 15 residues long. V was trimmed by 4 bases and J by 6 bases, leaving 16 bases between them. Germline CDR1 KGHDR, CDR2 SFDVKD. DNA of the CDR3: TGTGCCACCAGTGACCCCGGGACGGAGACCGATACGCAGTATTTT. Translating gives CATSDPGTETDTQYF.

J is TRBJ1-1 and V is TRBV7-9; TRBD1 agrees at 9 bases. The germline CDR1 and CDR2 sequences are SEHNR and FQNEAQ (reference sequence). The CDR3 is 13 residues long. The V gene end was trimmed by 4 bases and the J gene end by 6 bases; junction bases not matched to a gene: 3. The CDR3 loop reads CASSSGDRAEAFF. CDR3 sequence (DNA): TGTGCCAGCAGCTCAGGGGACAGGGCTGAAGCTTTCTTT.

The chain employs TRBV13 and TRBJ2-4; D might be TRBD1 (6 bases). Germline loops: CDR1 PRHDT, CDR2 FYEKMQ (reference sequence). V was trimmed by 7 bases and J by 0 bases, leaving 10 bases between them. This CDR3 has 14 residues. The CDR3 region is CASTGAIAKNIQYF. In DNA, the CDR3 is TGTGCCAGCACAGGGGCGATAGCCAAAAACATTCAGTACTTC.

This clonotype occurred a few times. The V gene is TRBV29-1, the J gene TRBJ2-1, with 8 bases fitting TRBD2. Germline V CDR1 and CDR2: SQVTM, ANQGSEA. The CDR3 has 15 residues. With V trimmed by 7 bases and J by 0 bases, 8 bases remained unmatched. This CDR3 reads CSAPTSGSSYNEQFF. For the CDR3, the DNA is TGCAGCGCGCCCACCAGCGGGAGCTCCTACAATGAGCAGTTCTTC.

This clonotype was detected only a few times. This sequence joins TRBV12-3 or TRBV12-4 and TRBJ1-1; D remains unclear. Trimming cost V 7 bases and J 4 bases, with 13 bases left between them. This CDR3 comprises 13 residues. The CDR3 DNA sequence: TGTGCCAGCACCCCGATGGAGAGCACTGAAGCTTTCTTT. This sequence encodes CASTPMESTEAFF.

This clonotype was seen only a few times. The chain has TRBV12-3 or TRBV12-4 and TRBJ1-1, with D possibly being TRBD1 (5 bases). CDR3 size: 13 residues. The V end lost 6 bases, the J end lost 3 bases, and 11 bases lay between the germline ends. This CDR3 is CASRHGGYTEAFF. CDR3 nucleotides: TGTGCCAGCAGACATGGGGGTTACACTGAAGCTTTCTTT.

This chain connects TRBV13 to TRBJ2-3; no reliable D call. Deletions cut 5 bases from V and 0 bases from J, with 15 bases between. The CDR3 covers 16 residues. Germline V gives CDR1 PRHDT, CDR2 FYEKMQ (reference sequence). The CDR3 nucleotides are TGTGCCAGCAGCCCCACGTTGTCCGACAGCACAGATACGCAGTATTTT. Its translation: CASSPTLSDSTDTQYF.

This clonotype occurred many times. The chain's CDR3 is CSAATLAGESSPLHF. Here the CDR3 DNA reads TGCAGTGCCGCTACTTTGGCAGGGGAGAGTTCACCCCTCCACTTT. This sequence joins TRBV20-1 and TRBJ1-6; a possible D gene is TRBD1 (6 bases). Germline CDR1 is DFQATT and CDR2 is SNEGSKA (reference sequence). Trimming cost V 6 bases and J 9 bases, with 21 bases left between them. This CDR3 is built from 15 residues.

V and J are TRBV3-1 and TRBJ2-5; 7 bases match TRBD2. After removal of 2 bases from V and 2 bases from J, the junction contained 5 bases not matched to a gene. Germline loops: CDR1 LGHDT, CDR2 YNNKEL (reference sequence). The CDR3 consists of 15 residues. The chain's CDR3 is CASSQPWGGQETQYF. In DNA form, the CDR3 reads TGTGCCAGCAGCCAACCCTGGGGAGGGCAAGAGACCCAGTACTTC.

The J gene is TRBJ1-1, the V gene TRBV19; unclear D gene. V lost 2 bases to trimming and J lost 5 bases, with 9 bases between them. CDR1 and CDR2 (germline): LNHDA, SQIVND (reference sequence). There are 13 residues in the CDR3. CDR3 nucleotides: TGTGCCAGTAGTATAAAGGAGAGGACTGAAGCTTTCTTT. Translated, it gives CASSIKERTEAFF.